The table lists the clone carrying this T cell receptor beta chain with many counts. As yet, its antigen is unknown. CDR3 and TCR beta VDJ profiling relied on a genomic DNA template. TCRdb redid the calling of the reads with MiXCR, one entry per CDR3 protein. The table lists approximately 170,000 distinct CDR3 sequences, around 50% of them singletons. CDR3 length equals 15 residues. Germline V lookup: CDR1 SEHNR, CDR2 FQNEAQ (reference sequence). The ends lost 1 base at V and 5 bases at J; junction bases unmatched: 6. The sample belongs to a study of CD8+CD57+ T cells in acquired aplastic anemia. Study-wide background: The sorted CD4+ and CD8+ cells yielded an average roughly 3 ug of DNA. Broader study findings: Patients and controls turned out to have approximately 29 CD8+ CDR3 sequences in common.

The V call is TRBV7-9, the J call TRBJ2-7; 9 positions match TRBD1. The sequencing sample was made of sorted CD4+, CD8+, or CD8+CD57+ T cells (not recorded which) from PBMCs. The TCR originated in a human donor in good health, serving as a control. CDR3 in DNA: TGTGCCAGCAGCTTAGGGGACAGGGATTTAGACGAGCAGTACTTC. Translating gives CASSLGDRDLDEQYF.